This T cell receptor (beta chain) was recorded in a study of blood T cell repertoires in COVID-19 (dated by TCRdb to about 2020). For context, the study as a whole: Samples covering the acute and convalescent phases of COVID-19 were provided by collaborators in the United States, Italy and Spain. The prospective study material was composed of cDNA or gDNA derived from T cells, B-cell-depleted T cells, or PBMCs. Deeply sampled blood TCRbeta repertoires from subjects exposed to, actively infected with, or recovered from COVID-19 were included in the dataset. The repertoires were released in a freely available public database intended as a resource for research on the immune response to SARS-CoV-2. Samples were obtained from the ongoing ImmuneRACE study (first 160 participants) and from 1,254 subjects provided by 6 global collaborators. A de-identified subject ID, COVID-19 status, age in years and sex were almost always included in the sample metadata. HLA class I and class II types, where available, came from metadata supplied by the sample provider rather than from assay-based typing.

TCRbeta CDR3 regions were amplified from genomic DNA by means of the immunoSEQ Assay, a bias-controlled multiplex PCR. The paper's processing steps were these. Nucleated cell counts per sample were estimated from amplification of reference gene primers within the assay. To quantify the absolute abundance of each unique TCRbeta CDR3 rearrangement, sequence reads were collapsed and filtered. Productive Simpson clonality was computed per sample as the square root of Simpson's diversity index over productive rearrangements. TCRdb retrieved this table from immuneACCESS and kept in-frame rearrangements only. Not all clones are present; in checked studies, unresolved V genes account for under half, and no reason is known for the remainder. V and J calls and clone size follow that table, whereas D and trimming were derived from the DNA. The sample table shows about 210,000 clones, and around 87% are seen once. Approximately 2.9% of the sample rests with the top ten.

Turning to this clone: Its antigen is still unknown. Within one base of it there is no much larger clone, and no base qualities were kept.

From a lookup of the germline V gene, CDR1 and CDR2 are SGHAT and FQNNGV. V is pruned by 5 bases and J by 4 bases, leaving 6 bases of the junction without a gene match. The CDR3 starts with the cysteine, ends with the phenylalanine, and has 14 residues. The sequence is cut down to CDR3 DNA, 42 bases in frame from base 1. Study-wide findings and limitations: The amount of clinical and demographic metadata varied by source and participant and was provided uncurated.

Collaborating institutions collected whole blood in K2EDTA tubes following their own protocols. For TCRbeta analysis, collaborators shipped samples as frozen whole blood, isolated PBMCs, or DNA extracted from either of those sample types. Specimen: peripheral blood. The sequence links TRBV11-2 to TRBJ1-1; 8 nucleotides in the junction match TRBD1. This receptor was obtained from a man aged 55-75 years with acute or convalescent COVID-19. DNA sequence: TGTGCCAGCAGCATACTGGACAGGGTCACTGAAGCTTTCTTT. This translates into CASSILDRVTEAFF.